This TCR beta chain was recovered during a study of regulatory T cells in long-lasting Graves disease. Ten or more counts support this clonotype. The antigen is undetermined. The time point was: persistent/refractory GD, antithyroid drugs over 5 years with positive TRAb. Construction of the TCR library relied on RNA isolated from PBMCs. This CDR3 is 11 amino acids long. Between the trimmed V and J ends, which lost 4 bases and 6 bases, there was a span of 6 bases. Both iRepertoire HTBI primers and Arm-PCR of CDR3 regions were used to build the TCR beta libraries. TCRdb re-called the multiplex PCR reads through MiXCR, storing one row per CDR3 protein. The sample shows around 450,000 distinct CDR3 sequences, 20% to 25% of them seen only once. Study-level findings and limits: Among samples with persistent disease, TRBV28, TRBJ1-2 and TRBJ2-5 were favored.

The clonotype originates from a female donor with Graves disease. V gene TRBV12-3 or TRBV12-4 combines with J gene TRBJ2-5, with D hard to call. Source: peripheral blood mononuclear cells (PBMCs), taken when the disease was refractory, from a patient treated with antithyroid drugs. As DNA, the CDR3 is TGTGCCAGCAGTTCCGGTCAGACCCAGTACTTC. Encoded protein: CASSSGQTQYF.